These 17 T cell receptor beta chains share one sample of origin, sequenced in a study of blood T cell repertoires in COVID-19. TCRdb's table, derived via immunoSEQ multiplex PCR, lists solely in-frame clones and lacks some. The table lists under 200,000 clones, 89% of them singletons, with approximately 0.77% in the top ten. The sample consisted of PBMCs or T cells enriched from blood (not recorded which). The receptor source for this set is a woman aged 18-29 years who had recovered from COVID-19.

This chain uses TRBV7-9 with TRBJ2-2; 7 nucleotides align to TRBD2. The CDR3 loop spans 17 amino acids. With V trimmed by 1 base and J by 8 bases, 13 bases remained unmatched. Germline CDR1 SEHNR, CDR2 FQNEAQ (reference sequence). The CDR3 sequence: CASSLGRTSRPEGELFF. DNA of the CDR3: TGTGCCAGCAGCTTAGGGCGGACTAGTCGGCCCGAGGGGGAGCTGTTTTTT.

The V and J genes are TRBV27 and TRBJ2-1; TRBD1 agrees at 7 bases. Germline assignment: CDR1 MNHEY and CDR2 SMNVEV (reference sequence). The trim removed 3 bases at V and 4 bases at J, leaving 0 bases unmatched. The CDR3 runs 13 residues. The CDR3 sequence: CASSFRGYNEQFF. The CDR3 coding sequence is TGTGCCAGCAGTTTCAGGGGGTACAATGAGCAGTTCTTC.

The CDR3 nucleotides read TGTGCCAGCAGTTACTCGGGCAACTCCTACGAGCAGTACTTC. Translating it yields CASSYSGNSYEQYF. The V and J genes are TRBV6-6 and TRBJ2-7; D is uncertain. Trimming stripped 0 bases from V and 0 bases from J, with 6 bases between. The CDR3 has 14 amino acids. Germline V gene lookup returns CDR1 MNHNY and CDR2 SVGAGI (reference sequence).

The rearrangement uses TRBV30 and TRBJ1-1; D may be TRBD1 (6 bases). The CDR3 is 15 residues long. Trimming removed 5 bases at V and 0 bases at J, with 16 bases between. CDR1 is GTSNPN, CDR2 SVGIG, per germline (reference sequence). In nucleotides, the CDR3 is TGTGCCTGGGGCAACTTCCAGGGGATGAACACTGAAGCTTTCTTT. Protein: CAWGNFQGMNTEAFF. Full variable domain (missing parts from reference TRBV30 and TRBJ1-1): SQTIHQWPATLVQPVGSPLSLECTVEGTSNPNLYWYRQAAGRGLQLLFYSVGIGQISSEVPQNLSASRPQDRQFILSSKKLLLSDSGFYLCAWGNFQGMNTEAFFGQGTRLTVV.

The chain joins TRBV5-1 to TRBJ2-7, with 7 bases that match TRBD1. CDR1 is SGHRS and CDR2 is YFSETQ in the germline V gene. The CDR3 sequence is 14 residues long. Trimming at V came to 3 bases and at J to 4 bases, leaving 7 bases not matched to a gene. This chain's CDR3 is CASSSMTGRYEQYF. In nucleotides, the CDR3 is TGCGCCAGCAGCTCGATGACAGGGCGGTACGAGCAGTACTTC.

The chain carries TRBV25-1 and TRBJ1-6; a possible D gene is TRBD1 (5 bases). The CDR3 totals 14 residues. Germline V lookup: CDR1 MGHDK, CDR2 SYGVNS. Trimming pared 3 bases from V and 7 bases from J, leaving 10 bases between. The CDR3 DNA follows: TGTGCCAGCAGTGAGGGCCACAGGAATTCACCCCTCCACTTT. Its protein is CASSEGHRNSPLHF.

This chain connects TRBV27 to TRBJ1-2; 7 nucleotides align to TRBD1. The germline gives CDR1 MNHEY, CDR2 SMNVEV (reference sequence). The CDR3 loop spans 12 amino acids. V trimming: 6 bases; J trimming: 5 bases; junction bases outside the gene matches: 3. CDR3 nucleotide sequence: TGTGCCAGCAGGAGGGGGCTGTATGGCTACACCTTC. Translating gives CASRRGLYGYTF.

The rearrangement links TRBV19 to TRBJ2-4; 8 nucleotides match TRBD1. In germline, CDR1 is LNHDA, CDR2 SQIVND (reference sequence). The CDR3 length is 15 residues. V dropped 4 bases and J dropped 6; count of bases not matched to a gene: 8. The CDR3 DNA sequence: TGTGCCAGTAGTACCCCAACAGGACAGGGAAACATTCAGTACTTC. Protein sequence: CASSTPTGQGNIQYF.

The V gene is TRBV7-3, the J gene TRBJ2-2, with 12 bases matching TRBD2. Germline V gives CDR1 SGHTA, CDR2 FQGTGA. With 4 bases clipped from V and 7 bases from J, the junction kept 16 bases outside the gene matches. This CDR3 spans 19 amino acids. The CDR3, as DNA: TGTGCCAGCAGCTCTACCCCCTCGCTAGCGGGAGGGCGTGGCGGGGAGCTGTTTTTT. This translates into CASSSTPSLAGGRGGELFF. The whole variable domain, remainder taken from reference TRBV7-3 and TRBJ2-2, is GAGVSQTPSNKVTEKGKYVELRCDPISGHTALYWYRQSLGQGPEFLIYFQGTGAADDSGLPNDRFFAVRPEGSVSTLKIQRTERGDSAVYLCASSSTPSLAGGRGGELFFGEGSRLTVL.

This rearrangement joins TRBV11-2 to TRBJ1-4, with D maybe TRBD1 (5 bases). Trimming stripped 11 bases from V and 5 bases from J, with 18 bases between. The germline CDR1 and CDR2 sequences are SGHAT and FQNNGV. CDR3 size: 14 residues. The CDR3 is CACAQGRINEKLFF. CDR3 bases: TGTGCCTGCGCCCAGGGCAGAATAAATGAAAAACTGTTTTTT.

This rearrangement joins TRBV7-9 to TRBJ2-1, with 12 positions matching TRBD2. CDR1 is SEHNR and CDR2 is FQNEAQ in the germline V gene (reference sequence). This CDR3 is 16 amino acids long. Trimming took 1 base from V and 4 from J; bases not matched to a gene: 2. The CDR3 sequence: CASSLGTSGVYNEQFF. DNA of the CDR3: TGTGCCAGCAGCTTAGGGACTAGCGGGGTTTACAATGAGCAGTTCTTC.

The J gene is TRBJ2-7, the V gene TRBV3-1 (or the pseudogene TRBV3-2); 8 positions match TRBD2. V trimming: 7 bases; J trimming: 4 bases; junction bases outside the gene matches: 6. Germline assignment: CDR1 LGHDT and CDR2 YNNKEL (reference sequence). This CDR3 region has 13 residues. CDR3 nucleotide sequence: TGTGCCAGCATGTTAACTAGCGGATACGAGCAGTACTTC. Translation: CASMLTSGYEQYF.

The rearrangement links TRBV9 to TRBJ1-2; 7 nucleotides line up with TRBD1. Per the germline V gene, CDR1 is SGDLS and CDR2 is YYNGEE. This CDR3 region has 17 residues. Losses at the gene ends were 3 bases for V and 0 bases for J; bases not matched to a gene: 11. DNA for the CDR3: TGTGCCAGCAGCGGAACAGGGGCGAATTTAGCTAACTATGGCTACACCTTC. This sequence encodes CASSGTGANLANYGYTF. Variable domain in full (rest from reference TRBV9 and TRBJ1-2): DSGVTQTPKHLITATGQRVTLRCSPRSGDLSVYWYQQSLDQGLQFLIQYYNGEERAKGNILERFSAQQFPDLHSELNLSSLELGDSALYFCASSGTGANLANYGYTFGSGTRLTVV.

This clone was picked up one time. The rearrangement links TRBV11-2 to TRBJ2-1; D perhaps matches TRBD2 (6 bases). This CDR3 has 16 amino acids. Germline loops: CDR1 SGHAT, CDR2 FQNNGV. V was clipped by 1 base and J by 0 bases, with 10 bases between them. CDR3 in amino acids: CASSLATGSSYNEQFF. The CDR3 DNA is TGTGCCAGCAGCTTAGCTACCGGGAGCTCCTACAATGAGCAGTTCTTC. The full variable domain, completed using reference TRBV11-2 and TRBJ2-1, is EAGVAQSPRYKIIEKRQSVAFWCNPISGHATLYWYQQILGQGPKLLIQFQNNGVVDDSQLPKDRFSAERLKGVDSTLKIQPAKLEDSAVYLCASSLATGSSYNEQFFGPGTRLTVL.

The V gene is TRBV28, the J gene TRBJ2-7, with 7 bases identical to TRBD1. CDR3 size: 13 residues. Losses at the gene ends were 4 bases for V and 0 bases for J; bases not matched to a gene: 0. The germline V gene encodes CDR1 MDHEN and CDR2 SYDVKM. DNA of the CDR3: TGTGCCAGCAGTTGGGACAGCTCCTACGAGCAGTACTTC. Translated: CASSWDSSYEQYF.

This clone has a handful of counts. J is TRBJ1-1 and V is TRBV19; weak D call: TRBD1 (6 bases). V was pared by 3 bases and J by 11 bases, with 13 bases between. CDR3 length equals 12 residues. The germline CDR1 and CDR2 sequences are LNHDA and SQIVND (reference sequence). The DNA of the CDR3 is TGTGCCAGTAGTATGGGGGCCCTGACTGCTTTCTTT. Translating gives CASSMGALTAFF.

The chain uses TRBV5-4 and TRBJ2-4, with 7 bases lining up with TRBD1. The germline CDR1 and CDR2 sequences are SGHNT and YYREEE (reference sequence). This CDR3 is 13 amino acids long. With V trimmed by 4 bases and J by 5 bases, 3 bases remained unmatched. CDR3 amino acids: CASSPTGENIQYF. The CDR3 DNA sequence: TGTGCCAGCAGCCCTACAGGGGAAAACATTCAGTACTTC.